This T cell receptor (beta chain) was recorded in a study of OX40 agonist ivuxolimab in advanced cancers. Study information: Each patient was given ivuxolimab into a vein every 2 weeks, at 0.01 to 10 mg/kg.

Assay: immunoSEQ multiplex PCR; the TCRdb copy retains only in-frame clones and omits some. The sample consists of over 60,000 clones, about 85% of them appearing once. The CDR3 contains 17 residues. Trimming shortened V by 5 bases and J by 3 bases, and 23 bases separated the two germline ends. From germline, CDR1 is MNHEY and CDR2 SMNVEV (reference sequence). This clonotype originated in an adult with an advanced solid tumor such as melanoma, head and neck, liver or kidney cancer. This chain connects TRBV27 to TRBJ2-7, with D perhaps TRBD1 or TRBD2 (7 bases each). The input for sequencing was CD4+ or CD8+ T cells sorted from blood, taken in a trial of the OX40 agonist ivuxolimab. The CDR3: CASSPEGGDSIYYEQYF. CDR3 coding DNA: TGTGCCAGCAGTCCAGAGGGGGGGGACAGCATCTACTACGAGCAGTACTTC.